A single sample gave rise to the 12 T cell receptor beta chains below, sequenced in a study of OX40 agonist ivuxolimab in advanced cancers. Sequencing was performed with immunoSEQ multiplex PCR; in TCRdb, only in-frame clones are kept and a portion is missing. The sample records fewer than 45,000 clones, about 74% being singletons. Source: CD4+ or CD8+ T cells sorted from blood, taken in a trial of the OX40 agonist ivuxolimab. These receptors originate from an adult with an advanced solid tumor such as melanoma, head and neck, liver or kidney cancer.

The chain combines TRBV4-1 with TRBJ1-1; TRBD1 might be the D (5 bases). V was shortened by 1 base and J by 1 base, with 7 bases between the two germline ends. Germline-derived CDR1 and CDR2 are MGHRA and YSYEKL. The CDR3 totals 14 residues. CDR3 region: CASSQGGGNTEAFF. The CDR3 DNA reads TGCGCCAGCAGCCAAGGTGGGGGGAACACTGAAGCTTTCTTT.

By its share, this clone is large. This chain connects TRBV6-5 to TRBJ1-6; TRBD1 might be the D (6 bases). The CDR3 length is 15 residues. The germline V and J ends were trimmed by 2 bases and 6 bases, with 11 bases remaining between them. Germline lookup yields CDR1 MNHEY and CDR2 SVGAGI. The CDR3, as DNA: TGTGCCAGCAGTTACGGGGGGGCGCTTAATTCACCCCTCCACTTT. Its translation is CASSYGGALNSPLHF.

The chain carries TRBV9 and TRBJ2-7; maybe TRBD2 (5 bases). The CDR3 runs 14 residues. Germline assignment: CDR1 SGDLS and CDR2 YYNGEE. With 0 bases removed from V and 6 bases from J, the gap between germline ends came to 13 bases. This CDR3 reads CASSVGSLRGEQYF. For the CDR3, the DNA is TGTGCCAGCAGCGTAGGCTCATTACGGGGCGAGCAGTACTTC.

This chain joins TRBV9 and TRBJ1-1, with D unresolved. The CDR3 contains 14 residues. V was trimmed by 2 bases and J by 4 bases, leaving 12 bases between them. From germline, CDR1 is SGDLS and CDR2 YYNGEE. CDR3 coding DNA: TGTGCCAGCAGCGTGATAGGAGGTGGCACTGAAGCTTTCTTT. Translation gives CASSVIGGGTEAFF.

The rearrangement uses TRBV10-1 and TRBJ2-3; D is perhaps TRBD1 (5 bases). The CDR3 sequence is 15 residues long. CDR1 WNHNN and CDR2 SYGVQD come from the germline V gene (reference sequence). V dropped 2 bases and J dropped 0 bases, with 9 bases sitting between them. CDR3 in amino acids: CASSEDGHSTDTQYF. The DNA of the CDR3 is TGCGCCAGCAGTGAGGACGGACATAGCACAGATACGCAGTATTTT.

The J gene is TRBJ1-1, the V gene TRBV12-5, with 7 bases that match TRBD1. CDR3 size: 13 residues. Losses at the gene ends were 6 bases for V and 4 bases for J; bases not matched to a gene: 5. The germline V gene encodes CDR1 LGHNT and CDR2 FRNRAP. This CDR3 reads CASGRQGFTEAFF. The CDR3, as DNA: TGTGCTAGTGGCCGACAGGGTTTCACTGAAGCTTTCTTT.

The chain uses TRBV20-1 and TRBJ2-4, with 7 nucleotides matching TRBD1. The germline gives CDR1 DFQATT, CDR2 SNEGSKA (reference sequence). After removal of 6 bases from V and 7 bases from J, the junction contained 3 bases not matched to a gene. This CDR3 region has 11 residues. This CDR3 is CSALQGNIQYF. The CDR3 DNA reads TGCAGTGCCCTACAGGGGAACATTCAGTACTTC.

This chain links TRBV7-9 with TRBJ1-1; D call uncertain. The CDR3 has 15 amino acids. Germline loops: CDR1 SEHNR, CDR2 FQNEAQ (reference sequence). V was trimmed by 7 bases and J by 4 bases, leaving 19 bases between them. CDR3 protein: CASTRDGRRVTEAFF. The CDR3, as DNA: TGTGCCAGCACCCGTGACGGTCGTAGGGTCACTGAAGCTTTCTTT.

V gene TRBV18 combines with J gene TRBJ2-1; D unclear. Germline CDR1 KGHSH, CDR2 LQKENI. V was cut by 0 bases and J by 6 bases, with 3 bases left in between. There are 12 residues in the CDR3. CDR3 in amino acids: CASSPPSNEQFF. In DNA form, the CDR3 reads TGTGCCAGCTCACCACCGTCCAATGAGCAGTTCTTC.

The V call is TRBV19, the J call TRBJ1-3; no reliable D call. CDR1 LNHDA and CDR2 SQIVND come from the germline V gene (reference sequence). Trimming removed 2 bases from V and 0 bases from J, with 11 bases in between. The CDR3 extends over 16 amino acids. The CDR3 bases are TGTGCCAGTAGTATAAGGCAGCGGACCTCTGGAAACACCATATATTTT. The encoded protein is CASSIRQRTSGNTIYF.

The rearrangement joins TRBV11-1 to TRBJ2-7; D possibly corresponds to TRBD1 (5 bases). Trimming took 3 bases from V and 4 from J, leaving 10 bases between them. From germline, CDR1 is SGHAT and CDR2 FQDESV (reference sequence). The CDR3 covers 13 residues. CDR3 coding DNA: TGTGCCAGCAGCTTGTCGACAGATTACGAGCAGTACGTC. Its translation is CASSLSTDYEQYV.

The chain recombines TRBV6-5 with TRBJ2-1; 9 positions match TRBD2. This CDR3 has 16 residues. Per the germline V gene, CDR1 is MNHEY and CDR2 is SVGAGI. Trimming cost V 0 bases and J 3 bases; bases outside gene matches: 3. Here the CDR3 DNA reads TGTGCCAGCAGTTACTCAAGACTAGCGGACTACAATGAGCAGTTCTTC. Its protein product is CASSYSRLADYNEQFF.